Following are 27 T cell receptor beta chains from one sample sequenced in a study of blood T cell repertoires in COVID-19. Assay used: immunoSEQ multiplex PCR; TCRdb lists only in-frame clones, some missing. The repertoire has under 65,000 clones, around 73% of them found once; the top ten carry around 5.8%. The sequenced material came from PBMCs or T cells enriched from blood (not recorded which). All receptors derive from a woman aged 50 to 60 with acute COVID-19.

This clone was observed once. The rearrangement joins TRBV12-3 or TRBV12-4 to TRBJ2-3; D is perhaps TRBD1 (6 bases). This CDR3 comprises 13 residues. The germline V and J ends were trimmed by 7 bases and 3 bases, with 11 bases remaining between them. The CDR3 protein is CASNPGQTDTQYF. DNA of the CDR3: TGTGCCAGCAATCCGGGACAAACAGATACGCAGTATTTT.

This chain uses TRBV19 with TRBJ2-3; a weak D match, TRBD2 (5 bases). The V gene's germline CDR1 is LNHDA and CDR2 SQIVND (reference sequence). The CDR3 covers 12 residues. Trimming pared 6 bases from V and 6 bases from J, leaving 10 bases between. The CDR3 DNA sequence: TGTGCCAGTAGCAGGAGGCGGGATACGCAGTATTTT. Amino acid sequence: CASSRRRDTQYF.

This clone was observed once. J is TRBJ1-2 and V is TRBV5-8; the D is unclear. This CDR3 comprises 13 residues. The V end lost 4 bases, the J end lost 8 bases, and 15 bases lay between the germline ends. From germline, CDR1 is SGHTS and CDR2 YDEGEE. The DNA of the CDR3 is TGTGCCAGCAGCCGAACGAGGGTCGGGGGCTACACCTTC. Its protein product is CASSRTRVGGYTF.

The genes are TRBV19 and TRBJ2-5, with 9 positions matching TRBD1. With 4 bases clipped from V and 1 base from J, the junction kept 4 bases outside the gene matches. Germline V gene sequence: CDR1 LNHDA, CDR2 SQIVND (reference sequence). The CDR3 contains 15 residues. The CDR3 is CASSNGQGPQETQYF. The CDR3 coding sequence is TGTGCCAGTAGTAACGGACAGGGGCCCCAAGAGACCCAGTACTTC.

The chain recombines TRBV5-1 with TRBJ1-1, with 10 bases aligning to TRBD1. This CDR3 has 17 amino acids. J gave up 5 bases and V 0 bases, and 10 bases lay outside the gene matches. The V gene's germline CDR1 is SGHRS and CDR2 YFSETQ. The CDR3 DNA follows: TGCGCCAGCAGCTTGGTGGGGGTGGGACAGGGGTCTACTGAAGCTTTCTTT. It translates to CASSLVGVGQGSTEAFF.

The chain links TRBV9 to TRBJ1-1; D is unresolved. The CDR3 totals 13 residues. V gave up 1 base and J gave up 1 base, with 5 bases separating them. Germline V gene lookup returns CDR1 SGDLS and CDR2 YYNGEE. The CDR3 DNA sequence: TGTGCCAGCAGCGTATTTCAGAACACTGAAGCTTTCTTT. Translation gives CASSVFQNTEAFF.

The V gene is TRBV5-1, the J gene TRBJ2-2, with D possibly TRBD1 on 5 matching bases. The V and J ends lost 4 bases and 6 bases respectively, with 13 bases between them. Per the germline V gene, CDR1 is SGHRS and CDR2 is YFSETQ. This CDR3 has 14 amino acids. The DNA of the CDR3 is TGCGCCAGCAGCATCGACAAGGGGTCCGGGGAGCTGTTTTTT. Its translation: CASSIDKGSGELFF.

The V call is TRBV7-8, the J call TRBJ1-2; a possible D gene is TRBD1 (5 bases). The CDR3 extends over 15 amino acids. CDR1 SGHVS and CDR2 FQNEAQ come from the germline V gene. V lost 5 bases to trimming and J lost 2 bases, with 15 bases between them. The chain's CDR3 is CASSQGHPRNYGYTF. CDR3 sequence (DNA): TGTGCCAGCAGCCAAGGACATCCAAGGAACTATGGCTACACCTTC.

The CDR3 loop reads CASSKGQGETQYF. Written as DNA, the CDR3 is TGTGCCAGCAGCAAAGGACAGGGTGAGACCCAGTACTTC. The chain has TRBV21-1 and TRBJ2-5; TRBD1, the table's D call, was not compared with the DNA. TRBV21-1 is a listed pseudogene. CDR3 size: 13 residues.

The chain is built from TRBV28 and TRBJ1-1, with TRBD1 identical over 7 bases. Germline V lookup: CDR1 MDHEN, CDR2 SYDVKM. This CDR3 is 14 amino acids long. The V segment lost 3 bases and the J segment 10 bases; nucleotides outside the gene matches: 11. CDR3 in DNA: TGTGCCAGCAGTTTGGGGGACAGAATCGTCGGAGCTTTCTTT. Translating gives CASSLGDRIVGAFF. The full variable domain, with the rest looked up from reference TRBV28 and TRBJ1-1, is DVKVTQSSRYLVKRTGEKVFLECVQDMDHENMFWYRQDPGLGLRLIYFSYDVKMKEKGDIPEGYSVSREKKERFSLILESASTNQTSMYLCASSLGDRIVGAFFGQGTRLTVV.

The V call is TRBV15, the J call TRBJ1-5; 11 nucleotides match TRBD1. After removal of 5 bases from V and 6 bases from J, the junction contained 6 bases not matched to a gene. CDR3 length equals 15 residues. Germline CDR1 and CDR2: LNHNV and YYDKDF (reference sequence). DNA of the CDR3: TGTGCCACCAGCCTGGACAGGGGGCTGGGTCAGCCCCAGCATTTT. This encodes CATSLDRGLGQPQHF.

V and J are TRBV7-6 and TRBJ1-1; TRBD1 is a possible D gene (6 bases). The germline CDR1 and CDR2 sequences are SGHVS and FNYEAQ. V lost 5 bases and J lost 10, with 17 bases in between. The CDR3 loop spans 13 amino acids. CDR3 residues: CASSPSPQGRAFF. CDR3 bases: TGTGCCAGCAGCCCATCCCCCCAGGGGAGAGCTTTCTTT.

This clone was counted between two and nine times. The J gene is TRBJ2-2, the V gene TRBV5-1, with 9 nucleotides matching TRBD2. V dropped 3 bases and J dropped 7; count of bases not matched to a gene: 7. From germline, CDR1 is SGHRS and CDR2 YFSETQ. This CDR3 is built from 15 residues. The CDR3 DNA follows: TGCGCCAGCAGCTCAATAGCGGGGGCGGACGGGGAGCTGTTTTTT. Protein: CASSSIAGADGELFF.

This chain links TRBV19 with TRBJ2-1, with no clear D. V was pared by 0 bases and J by 0 bases, with 12 bases between. Germline-derived CDR1 and CDR2 are LNHDA and SQIVND (reference sequence). The CDR3 spans 17 residues. Written as DNA, the CDR3 is TGTGCCAGTAGTATAGAAGCTAGAGGAAGCTCCTACAATGAGCAGTTCTTC. The encoded protein is CASSIEARGSSYNEQFF.

The V and J genes are TRBV3-1 (or the pseudogene TRBV3-2) and TRBJ1-1; a weak D match, TRBD1 (5 bases). Trimming cost V 6 bases and J 4 bases, with 21 bases left between them. The length of the CDR3 is 16 residues. CDR1 is LGHDT, CDR2 YNNKEL, per germline (reference sequence). The CDR3 spells CASRLSYTGQSTEAFF. The CDR3 DNA sequence: TGTGCCAGCAGACTAAGTTACACAGGTCAAAGCACTGAAGCTTTCTTT.

The chain combines TRBV10-3 with TRBJ2-7, with 7 bases fitting TRBD2. Germline trimming cut 2 bases from V and 7 bases from J; bases unmatched to any gene: 8. Germline-derived CDR1 and CDR2 are ENHRY and SYGVKD. The length of the CDR3 is 14 residues. CDR3 in amino acids: CAISESPSGAEQYF. In nucleotides, the CDR3 is TGTGCCATCAGTGAGAGCCCTAGCGGTGCGGAGCAGTACTTC.

This rearrangement joins TRBV27 to TRBJ1-1; 7 bases line up with TRBD1. The J segment lost 1 base and the V segment lost 5 bases, leaving 10 bases of the junction unmatched. The CDR3 has 16 residues. Germline assignment: CDR1 MNHEY and CDR2 SMNVEV (reference sequence). The CDR3 region is CASSRRTGEENTEAFF. The CDR3 DNA reads as TGTGCCAGCAGTCGAAGGACAGGAGAGGAGAACACTGAAGCTTTCTTT.

The rearrangement joins TRBV10-2 to TRBJ2-1; D perhaps matches TRBD1 (5 bases). Trimming took 3 bases from V and 9 from J, leaving 12 bases between them. The length of the CDR3 is 13 residues. Germline V gene sequence: CDR1 WSHSY, CDR2 SAAADI. This CDR3 is CASSDPRQGEQFF. CDR3 DNA: TGCGCCAGCAGTGACCCTCGCCAGGGTGAGCAGTTCTTC.

The chain recombines TRBV2 with TRBJ1-1, with D possibly being TRBD1 (5 bases). The V and J ends lost 2 bases and 2 bases respectively, with 15 bases between them. CDR3 length: 16 amino acids. Germline V lookup: CDR1 SNHLY, CDR2 FYNNEI. The CDR3 reads CASSERAGWSNTEAFF. In DNA, the CDR3 is TGTGCCAGCAGTGAAAGGGCAGGGTGGAGTAACACTGAAGCTTTCTTT.

The rearrangement uses TRBV6-5 and TRBJ1-2, with D hard to call. V lost 7 bases and J 0 bases, leaving 3 bases between the germline ends. The CDR3 sequence is 11 residues long. Looked up from germline, CDR1 is MNHEY and CDR2 is SVGAGI. CDR3 residues: CASTANYGYTF. CDR3 sequence (DNA): TGTGCCAGCACCGCTAACTATGGCTACACCTTC.

The gene calls are TRBV7-9 and TRBJ2-1; 10 positions match TRBD1. From germline, CDR1 is SEHNR and CDR2 FQNEAQ (reference sequence). CDR3 length: 16 residues. V was pared by 5 bases and J by 8 bases, with 12 bases of the junction left unmatched. The CDR3 loop reads CASSPTRDRGRDEQFF. The CDR3 DNA is TGTGCCAGCAGCCCCACCCGGGACAGGGGACGGGATGAGCAGTTCTTC.

The chain links TRBV5-1 to TRBJ2-3, with a tentative D call TRBD2 (6 bases). The CDR3 sequence is 15 residues long. Germline V gene sequence: CDR1 SGHRS, CDR2 YFSETQ. Trimming took off 7 bases at V and 0 bases at J, with 15 bases between the two ends. CDR3 region: CASGYSGLSTDTQYF. The DNA of the CDR3 is TGCGCCAGCGGCTATAGCGGACTGAGCACAGATACGCAGTATTTT.

This chain connects TRBV30 to TRBJ1-1; TRBD1 matches at 11 bases. The CDR3 is made up of 13 amino acids. Germline CDR1 and CDR2: GTSNPN and SVGIG (reference sequence). With 5 bases clipped from V and 4 bases from J, the junction kept 3 bases outside the gene matches. CDR3 in amino acids: CAWYGTGGTEAFF. The CDR3 coding sequence is TGTGCCTGGTACGGGACAGGGGGCACTGAAGCTTTCTTT.

The gene calls are TRBV24-1 and TRBJ2-2; maybe TRBD1 (7 bases). The germline gives CDR1 KGHDR, CDR2 SFDVKD. The CDR3 is 16 amino acids. Between the trimmed V and J ends, which lost 8 bases and 1 base, there was a span of 16 bases. CDR3 in amino acids: CATTGGPLLNTGELFF. The CDR3 DNA reads TGTGCCACCACAGGGGGGCCCTTGTTGAACACCGGGGAGCTGTTTTTT.

The table lists this clone with a few counts. V usage is TRBV4-2 and J usage is TRBJ1-1, with D possibly TRBD1 on 6 matching bases. V was clipped by 8 bases and J by 0 bases, with 28 bases between them. The CDR3 covers 19 residues. Germline CDR1 reads LGHNA; CDR2 reads YNFKEQ. CDR3 DNA sequence: TGTGCCAGCCGACGGGGGGGGCTTGTTTCAATGAACATGAACACTGAAGCTTTCTTT. Protein product: CASRRGGLVSMNMNTEAFF.

The CDR3 coding sequence is TGTGCCAGCAGCCAAATCCTAAAGAACACTGAAGCTTTCTTT. This sequence encodes CASSQILKNTEAFF. V usage is TRBV14 and J usage is TRBJ1-1; no definite D call. This CDR3 is built from 14 residues. Trimming took off 2 bases at V and 1 base at J, with 8 bases between the two ends. The germline CDR1 and CDR2 sequences are SGHDN and FVKESK.

By share of the sample, this clone is medium-sized (0.01 to 0.1%). The chain combines TRBV7-2 with TRBJ2-7; D is uncertain. V lost 2 bases and J lost 1, with 9 bases in between. This CDR3 is 14 amino acids long. CDR1 is SGHTA and CDR2 is FQGNSA in the germline V gene. Here the CDR3 DNA reads TGTGCCAGCAGCTTACAGGCTACTTCCTACGAGCAGTACTTC. Its translation: CASSLQATSYEQYF.